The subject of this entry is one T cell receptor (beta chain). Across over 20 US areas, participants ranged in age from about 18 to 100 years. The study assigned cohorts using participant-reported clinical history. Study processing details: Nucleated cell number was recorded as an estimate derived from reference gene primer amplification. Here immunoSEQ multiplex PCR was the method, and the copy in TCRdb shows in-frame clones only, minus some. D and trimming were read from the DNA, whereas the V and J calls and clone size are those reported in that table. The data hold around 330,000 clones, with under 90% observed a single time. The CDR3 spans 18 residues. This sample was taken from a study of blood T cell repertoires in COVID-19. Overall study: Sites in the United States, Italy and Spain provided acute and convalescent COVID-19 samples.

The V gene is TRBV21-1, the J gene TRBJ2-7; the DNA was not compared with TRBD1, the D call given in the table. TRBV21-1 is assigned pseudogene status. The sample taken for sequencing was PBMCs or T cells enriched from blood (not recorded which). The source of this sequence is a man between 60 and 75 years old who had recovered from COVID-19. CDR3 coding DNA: TGTGCCAGCAGCGACGCCGGGACAGGGTTTCTTAGTTTGGGCGAGCAGTACTTC. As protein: CASSDAGTGFLSLGEQYF.